The sequence of this T cell receptor (beta chain) was determined in a study of CD8+ T cells in alopecia areata. Trimming pared 1 base from V and 4 bases from J, leaving 7 bases between. There are 13 residues in the CDR3. Germline CDR1 SEHNR, CDR2 FQNEAQ (reference sequence). This clone occurred a few times. Extracted from the samples, RNA was reverse transcribed into cDNA to serve as the sequencing template. TCRdb's table, derived via immunoSEQ multiplex PCR, lists solely in-frame clones and lacks some. The data show more than 95,000 clones, less than 70% seen once. The TCR was taken from a human donor in good health. Sequencing was done on a sample of CD4+ T cells sorted from blood. The chain carries TRBV7-9 and TRBJ2-5; a weak D match, TRBD1 (6 bases). As DNA, the CDR3 is TGTGCCAGCAGCTTAGACAGGGCAGAGACCCAGTACTTC. It encodes CASSLDRAETQYF. Variable domain in full (rest from reference TRBV7-9 and TRBJ2-5): DTGVSQNPRHKITKRGQNVTFRCDPISEHNRLYWYRQTLGQGPEFLTYFQNEAQLEKSRLLSDRFSAERPKGSFSTLEIQRTEQGDSAMYLCASSLDRAETQYFGPGTRLLVL.